This TCR beta chain emerged from a study of blood T cell repertoires in COVID-19. Across the study: COVID-19 samples, acute and convalescent, were from the United States, Italy and Spain. From T cells, B-cell-depleted T cells, or PBMCs came the material, which was cDNA or gDNA.

Sequencing was performed with immunoSEQ multiplex PCR; in TCRdb, only in-frame clones are kept and a portion is missing. The table includes about 170,000 clones, approximately 86% detected once. J was trimmed by 8 bases and V by 5 bases; bases with no gene match: 6. CDR3 length equals 14 residues. The germline V gene has CDR1 LNHNV and CDR2 YYDKDF (reference sequence). This sequence joins TRBV15 and TRBJ1-4; 9 nucleotides line up with TRBD1. Sequenced material: peripheral blood. The TCR originated in a man aged 60 to 75 with COVID-19, enrolled during active disease. CDR3 amino acids: CATSLRTGEEKLFF. CDR3 nucleotides: TGTGCCACCAGCCTGCGGACAGGGGAGGAAAAACTGTTTTTT.